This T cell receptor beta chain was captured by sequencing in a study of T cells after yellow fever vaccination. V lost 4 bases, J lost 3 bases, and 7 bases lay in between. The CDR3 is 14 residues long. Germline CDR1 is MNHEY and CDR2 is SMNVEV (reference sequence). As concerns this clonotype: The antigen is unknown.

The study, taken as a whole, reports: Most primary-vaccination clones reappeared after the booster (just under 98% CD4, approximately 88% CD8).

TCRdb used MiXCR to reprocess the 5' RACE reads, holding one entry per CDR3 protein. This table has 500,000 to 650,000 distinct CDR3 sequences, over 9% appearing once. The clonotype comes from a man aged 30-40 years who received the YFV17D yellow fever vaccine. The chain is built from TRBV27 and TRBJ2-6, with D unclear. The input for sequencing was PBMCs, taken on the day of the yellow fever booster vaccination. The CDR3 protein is CASSSSNGANVLTF. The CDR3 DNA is TGTGCCAGCAGTTCCTCGAATGGGGCCAACGTCCTGACTTTC. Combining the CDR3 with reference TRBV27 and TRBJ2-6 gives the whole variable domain EAQVTQNPRYLITVTGKKLTVTCSQNMNHEYMSWYRQDPGLGLRQIYYSMNVEVTDKGDVPEGYKVSRKEKRNFPLILESPSPNQTSLYFCASSSSNGANVLTFGAGSRLTVL.